The 16 T cell receptor beta chains presented below share a single source sample, sequenced in a study of cytomegalovirus exposure and HLA in healthy donors. The PCR was carried out with 60 Vbeta primers and 13 Jbeta primers. Produced via immunoSEQ multiplex PCR; TCRdb's table is partial and in-frame only. This sample yields roughly 160,000 clones, of which just under 80% are seen a single time; about 3.4% belongs to the top ten. Specimen: PBMCs. The source is a woman aged 45-60 years in good health and CMV-seropositive.

The chain carries TRBV28 and TRBJ1-2; D is unclear. Trimming stripped 5 bases from V and 8 bases from J, with 12 bases between. CDR3 length equals 12 residues. Germline CDR1 and CDR2: MDHEN and SYDVKM. This CDR3 reads CASSRGSLGYTF. As DNA, the CDR3 is TGTGCCAGCAGTCGGGGATCTTTAGGCTACACCTTC.

The CDR3 bases are TGTGCCAGCAGCCCGGTGAAAACTAGCGGGAGCAATGAGCAGTTCTTC. It yields the protein CASSPVKTSGSNEQFF. The chain joins TRBV5-4 to TRBJ2-1; 11 bases match TRBD2. Germline lookup yields CDR1 SGHNT and CDR2 YYREEE (reference sequence). The length of the CDR3 is 16 residues. The V segment lost 4 bases and the J segment 6 bases; nucleotides outside the gene matches: 9.

CDR3 in amino acids: CASSEATGRQPQHF. CDR3 DNA sequence: TGTGCCAGCAGTGAAGCAACGGGAAGGCAGCCCCAGCATTTT. The chain combines TRBV2 with TRBJ1-5; the D is unclear. The CDR3 has 14 residues. V gave up 0 bases and J gave up 7 bases, with 10 bases separating them. Per the germline V gene, CDR1 is SNHLY and CDR2 is FYNNEI.

The table lists this clone with a few counts. The J gene is TRBJ1-5, the V gene TRBV25-1; D is undetermined. The CDR3 is made up of 14 amino acids. Germline V lookup: CDR1 MGHDK, CDR2 SYGVNS. Trimming stripped 5 bases from V and 6 bases from J, with 14 bases between. Written as DNA, the CDR3 is TGTGCCAGCAGTACTTTCAGTTCAGGTCAGCCCCAGCATTTT. It encodes CASSTFSSGQPQHF.

J is TRBJ2-3 and V is TRBV11-2, with no clear D. CDR1 is SGHAT, CDR2 FQNNGV, per germline. V was cut by 6 bases and J by 0 bases, with 10 bases left in between. The CDR3 is 14 amino acids. The CDR3 here is CASRRYSSTDTQYF. The CDR3, as DNA: TGTGCCAGCAGACGGTATTCTAGCACAGATACGCAGTATTTT.

This chain joins TRBV9 and TRBJ2-1, with D possibly TRBD2 on 6 matching bases. Trimming left V 4 bases short and J 10 bases short, with 15 bases between. Germline V gene data show CDR1 as SGDLS and CDR2 as YYNGEE. The CDR3 is 13 residues long. This CDR3 is CASSPPGTGEQFF. CDR3 DNA: TGTGCCAGCAGCCCTCCCGGGACTGGGGAGCAGTTCTTC. Combining the CDR3 with reference TRBV9 and TRBJ2-1 gives the whole variable domain DSGVTQTPKHLITATGQRVTLRCSPRSGDLSVYWYQQSLDQGLQFLIQYYNGEERAKGNILERFSAQQFPDLHSELNLSSLELGDSALYFCASSPPGTGEQFFGPGTRLTVL.

The genes are TRBV14 and TRBJ2-7; TRBD2 aligns across 8 bases. CDR1 SGHDN and CDR2 FVKESK come from the germline V gene. V was pared by 4 bases and J by 12 bases, with 14 bases of the junction left unmatched. The CDR3 has 14 amino acids. The CDR3, as DNA: TGTGCCAGCAGCCTAGCGAGCGGGGGCTCCCCCCCGTACTTC. Translation: CASSLASGGSPPYF.

This chain joins TRBV9 and TRBJ1-2, with D uncertain. The V end lost 5 bases, the J end lost 8 bases, and 16 bases lay between the germline ends. The germline CDR1 and CDR2 sequences are SGDLS and YYNGEE. The CDR3 spans 13 residues. DNA of the CDR3: TGTGCCAGCAGTGGAGGACTTGAGTTGGGCTACACCTTC. Translation gives CASSGGLELGYTF.

The chain joins TRBV4-1 to TRBJ1-6, with D possibly TRBD1 on 5 matching bases. V dropped 4 bases and J dropped 3 bases, with 13 bases sitting between them. This CDR3 is 16 amino acids long. Germline-derived CDR1 and CDR2 are MGHRA and YSYEKL. CDR3 nucleotide sequence: TGCGCCAGCAGCCCCAGGGCAGAGAACTATAATTCACCCCTCCACTTT. Translated, it gives CASSPRAENYNSPLHF.

The chain employs TRBV2 and TRBJ1-1; 7 positions match TRBD1. The CDR3 runs to 14 residues. Germline V CDR1 and CDR2: SNHLY, FYNNEI. V dropped 0 bases and J dropped 4; count of bases not matched to a gene: 2. The CDR3 loop is CASSEARGSTEAFF. CDR3 nucleotide sequence: TGTGCCAGCAGTGAAGCCAGGGGGAGCACTGAAGCTTTCTTT.

The chain combines TRBV30 with TRBJ1-6, with a weak D call TRBD1 (5 bases). V lost 1 base, J lost 0 bases, and 10 bases lay in between. The CDR3 runs to 16 residues. Germline V gene data show CDR1 as GTSNPN and CDR2 as SVGIG (reference sequence). CDR3 sequence reads: CAWSGGGSSYNSPLHF. CDR3 DNA: TGTGCCTGGAGTGGGGGGGGGAGCTCCTATAATTCACCCCTCCACTTT. The variable domain in full, completed from reference TRBV30 and TRBJ1-6, reads SQTIHQWPATLVQPVGSPLSLECTVEGTSNPNLYWYRQAAGRGLQLLFYSVGIGQISSEVPQNLSASRPQDRQFILSSKKLLLSDSGFYLCAWSGGGSSYNSPLHFGNGTRLTVT.

V usage is TRBV9 and J usage is TRBJ2-3; 7 nucleotides match TRBD2. J lost 1 base, V lost 4 bases, and 3 bases had no gene match. The CDR3 contains 14 residues. Germline values: CDR1 SGDLS, CDR2 YYNGEE. Here the CDR3 DNA reads TGTGCCAGCAGCCCCGGACTAGGCACAGATACGCAGTATTTT. Translated: CASSPGLGTDTQYF.

The CDR3 region is CASSSPRGVGTSGTTDTQYF. CDR3 coding DNA: TGTGCCAGCAGTTCCCCACGGGGAGTGGGGACTAGCGGGACCACAGATACGCAGTATTTT. The genes are TRBV27 and TRBJ2-3, with 13 bases matching TRBD2. V lost 4 bases, J lost 2 bases, and 15 bases stayed unmatched. Germline loops: CDR1 MNHEY, CDR2 SMNVEV (reference sequence). The CDR3 loop spans 20 amino acids.

The gene calls are TRBV5-1 and TRBJ2-7; a possible D gene is TRBD1 (6 bases). The germline V gene encodes CDR1 SGHRS and CDR2 YFSETQ. This CDR3 is 14 amino acids long. Trimming shortened V by 4 bases and J by 1 base, and 12 bases separated the two germline ends. The CDR3, as DNA: TGCGCCAGCAGCCCGGGACACCTTTCCTACGAGCAGTACTTC. It encodes CASSPGHLSYEQYF.

The chain employs TRBV4-3 and TRBJ1-2, with TRBD1 as a possible D gene (5 bases). The CDR3 length is 14 residues. Between the trimmed V and J ends, which lost 0 bases and 4 bases, there was a span of 9 bases. Germline lookup yields CDR1 LGHNA and CDR2 YSLEER. CDR3 amino acids: CASSQERGLYGYTF. In nucleotides, the CDR3 is TGCGCCAGCAGCCAAGAGAGGGGACTCTATGGCTACACCTTC.

This chain joins TRBV11-3 and TRBJ1-2; D remains ambiguous. The V gene's germline CDR1 is SGHNT and CDR2 YENEEA. The length of the CDR3 is 15 residues. V gave up 0 bases and J gave up 0 bases, with 8 bases separating them. The CDR3 spells CASSLDVFSNYGYTF. CDR3 coding DNA: TGTGCCAGCAGCTTAGACGTGTTTTCTAACTATGGCTACACCTTC.